The 21 T cell receptor beta chains below were found in one sample sequenced in a study of T cell repertoires in cytomegalovirus infection. TCRdb re-derived calls from the reads in MiXCR, one entry per CDR3 protein. The data hold fewer than 200,000 distinct CDR3 sequences, with about 15% observed a single time. The sample consisted of PBMCs. These receptors all stem from a human donor in good health (CMV status not recorded). Some clones in this sample may be carry-over from other donors' samples.

This clonotype has a count of ten or more. DNA for the CDR3: TGTGCCAGCAGCTTAATTCCGGGCAACTACGAGCAGTACTTC. Its translation is CASSLIPGNYEQYF. V usage is TRBV7-2 and J usage is TRBJ2-7; unclear D gene. Trimming cost V 2 bases and J 3 bases, with 11 bases left between them. The CDR3 has 14 residues. CDR1 is SGHTA and CDR2 is FQGNSA in the germline V gene. The full variable domain, rest sourced from reference TRBV7-2 and TRBJ2-7, is GAGVSQSPSNKVTEKGKDVELRCDPISGHTALYWYRQSLGQGLEFLIYFQGNSAPDKSGLPSDRFSAERTGGSVSTLTIQRTQQEDSAVYLCASSLIPGNYEQYFGPGTRLTVT.

At least ten counts were recorded for this clonotype. The chain employs TRBV25-1 and TRBJ1-1, with 9 bases lining up with TRBD1. The germline V gene encodes CDR1 MGHDK and CDR2 SYGVNS. The J segment lost 3 bases and the V segment lost 5 bases, leaving 1 base of the junction unmatched. The CDR3 is 13 amino acids. Written as DNA, the CDR3 is TGTGCCAGCAGTCGGACAGGGGACACTGAAGCTTTCTTT. Translating it yields CASSRTGDTEAFF.

This clonotype was detected a few times. The chain couples TRBV30 to TRBJ1-5; tentatively, D is TRBD1 (5 bases). The germline gives CDR1 GTSNPN, CDR2 SVGIG (reference sequence). Trimming took 3 bases from V and 0 from J, leaving 27 bases between them. This CDR3 contains 20 residues. CDR3 residues: CAWRVGGGARGYSSNQPQHF. The CDR3 nucleotides are TGTGCCTGGAGAGTGGGGGGAGGAGCCCGGGGATATTCTAGCAATCAGCCCCAGCATTTT.

This clonotype has ten or more counts. The chain employs TRBV7-9 and TRBJ2-1, with D tentatively TRBD2 (5 bases). CDR1 is SEHNR and CDR2 is FQNEAQ in the germline V gene (reference sequence). With 1 base removed from V and 9 bases from J, the gap between germline ends came to 16 bases. This CDR3 contains 15 residues. The CDR3 here is CASSLVDSGFGEQFF. The CDR3 nucleotides read TGTGCCAGCAGCTTAGTTGATTCGGGGTTCGGTGAGCAGTTCTTC.

Remarks on this clonotype: A clone one base away is much larger, so this may be a read error. The rearrangement uses TRBV7-2 and TRBJ1-6, with unresolved D. Germline assignment: CDR1 SGHTA and CDR2 FQGNSA. The CDR3 is 16 residues long. Trimming took off 4 bases at V and 12 bases at J, with 22 bases between the two ends. The DNA of the CDR3 is TGTGCCAGCAGCTCCCCGGTGGGGATACGGGTCCGACCCCTCCACTTT. Translation gives CASSSPVGIRVRPLHF. Full variable domain (rest looked up from reference TRBV7-2 and TRBJ1-6): GAGVSQSPSNKVTEKGKDVELRCDPISGHTALYWYRQSLGQGLEFLIYFQGNSAPDKSGLPSDRFSAERTGGSVSTLTIQRTQQEDSAVYLCASSSPVGIRVRPLHFGNGTRLTVT.

The chain joins TRBV19 to TRBJ2-1; 9 bases match TRBD2. The junction had 7 bases not matched to a gene; V was cut back by 1 base and J by 6 bases. The germline gives CDR1 LNHDA, CDR2 SQIVND (reference sequence). The CDR3 is 16 amino acids. The CDR3 region is CASSIVAGGRVNEQFF. CDR3 nucleotide sequence: TGTGCCAGTAGTATAGTGGCGGGGGGGCGGGTCAATGAGCAGTTCTTC.

On this clonotype itself: This may be a read error, as it is one base from a much larger clone. V is TRBV28 and J is TRBJ1-2; TRBD1 matches at 9 bases. With V trimmed by 5 bases and J by 11 bases, 12 bases remained unmatched. The CDR3 sequence is 14 residues long. Germline CDR1 reads MDHEN; CDR2 reads SYDVKM. The CDR3 sequence is CASSPGQGLKWYTF. CDR3 coding DNA: TGTGCCAGCAGTCCTGGACAGGGGCTAAAGTGGTACACCTTC.

This clonotype was recorded many times. This chain connects TRBV6-2 or TRBV6-3 to TRBJ2-7; 9 positions agree with TRBD1. Germline V gene lookup returns CDR1 MNHEY and CDR2 SVGEGT. The V segment lost 6 bases and the J segment 6 bases; nucleotides outside the gene matches: 21. The CDR3 is made up of 18 amino acids. The DNA of the CDR3 is TGTGCCAGCAGCCGAACCCAACAGGGGGCAAGTCGGCTTGGCGAGCAGTACTTC. This translates into CASSRTQQGASRLGEQYF.

This clonotype was seen at least ten times. This chain connects TRBV7-2 to TRBJ1-4; no clear D. Germline V CDR1 and CDR2: SGHTA, FQGNSA. V was trimmed by 5 bases and J by 0 bases, leaving 10 bases between them. The CDR3 runs to 15 residues. CDR3 sequence reads: CASSPDGSTNEKLFF. Here the CDR3 DNA reads TGTGCCAGCAGCCCCGACGGCTCAACTAATGAAAAACTGTTTTTT.

Only a few counts were recorded for this clonotype. The chain employs TRBV30 and TRBJ2-1, with 11 bases lining up with TRBD1. The CDR3 sequence is 15 residues long. After removal of 7 bases from V and 3 bases from J, the junction contained 8 bases not matched to a gene. CDR1 GTSNPN and CDR2 SVGIG come from the germline V gene (reference sequence). CDR3 amino acids: CASRGQGEVYNEQFF. DNA for the CDR3: TGTGCCTCGAGGGGACAGGGGGAGGTCTACAATGAGCAGTTCTTC. The full variable domain, completed using reference TRBV30 and TRBJ2-1, is SQTIHQWPATLVQPVGSPLSLECTVEGTSNPNLYWYRQAAGRGLQLLFYSVGIGQISSEVPQNLSASRPQDRQFILSSKKLLLSDSGFYLCASRGQGEVYNEQFFGPGTRLTVL.

This clonotype was picked up many times. The rearrangement uses TRBV6-1 and TRBJ2-1; 10 bases align to TRBD1. From germline, CDR1 is MNHNS and CDR2 SASEGT. V was pared by 6 bases and J by 10 bases, with 18 bases of the junction left unmatched. The CDR3 runs 17 residues. The CDR3 loop reads CASRPSGGTGAKGEQFF. DNA of the CDR3: TGTGCCAGCAGACCTAGTGGCGGGACAGGGGCCAAAGGAGAGCAGTTCTTC.

This clonotype was counted at least ten times. This chain links TRBV7-2 with TRBJ2-5; 14 bases map to TRBD2. Germline lookup yields CDR1 SGHTA and CDR2 FQGNSA. The CDR3 runs 15 residues. The J segment lost 6 bases and the V segment lost 5 bases, leaving 5 bases of the junction unmatched. The CDR3 coding sequence is TGTGCCAGCAGCACCGGGACTAGCGGGAGTAAGACCCAGTACTTC. Protein product: CASSTGTSGSKTQYF.

This clonotype was counted at least ten times. The chain couples TRBV7-2 to TRBJ1-3; 7 bases agree with TRBD1. Trimming removed 2 bases from V and 9 bases from J; junction bases left unmatched: 13. The CDR3 totals 16 residues. The V gene's germline CDR1 is SGHTA and CDR2 FQGNSA. CDR3 sequence: CASSLLAGGAAGTIYF. The CDR3 region has the DNA TGTGCCAGCAGCTTACTCGCAGGGGGTGCCGCAGGCACCATATATTTT. The whole variable domain, filled in from reference TRBV7-2 and TRBJ1-3, reads GAGVSQSPSNKVTEKGKDVELRCDPISGHTALYWYRQSLGQGLEFLIYFQGNSAPDKSGLPSDRFSAERTGGSVSTLTIQRTQQEDSAVYLCASSLLAGGAAGTIYFGEGSWLTVV.

In its sample, this clonotype was seen a few times. This chain links TRBV5-6 with TRBJ2-3; D is ambiguous. The ends were cut back, 5 bases at V and 3 bases at J, with 16 bases in the middle. CDR1 is SGHDT and CDR2 is YYEEEE in the germline V gene. CDR3 size: 15 residues. The chain's CDR3 is CASRPDVLGTDTQYF. The CDR3 DNA is TGTGCCAGCAGACCGGACGTGCTGGGAACAGATACGCAGTATTTT.

This chain uses TRBV29-1 with TRBJ2-7, with D perhaps being TRBD1 or TRBD2 (5 bases each). The CDR3 consists of 14 residues. Germline V CDR1 and CDR2: SQVTM, ANQGSEA. V shed 1 base and J shed 0 bases, with 10 bases lying between them. The CDR3 nucleotides read TGCAGCGTTGAAGGGGGGTCGAGCTCCTACGAGCAGTACTTC. Its protein is CSVEGGSSSYEQYF.

The gene calls are TRBV29-1 and TRBJ2-2; perhaps D is TRBD1 or TRBD2 (6 bases each). The CDR3 is made up of 16 amino acids. From germline, CDR1 is SQVTM and CDR2 ANQGSEA. V lost 5 bases, J lost 1 base, and 17 bases lay in between. CDR3 in amino acids: CSVPTGAGMNTGELFF. The CDR3 nucleotides are TGCAGCGTTCCTACGGGGGCAGGGATGAACACCGGGGAGCTGTTTTTT.

The V and J genes are TRBV6-6 and TRBJ2-4; D is uncertain. The CDR3 is 15 amino acids. V was cut by 0 bases and J by 3 bases, with 9 bases left in between. Germline CDR1 MNHNY, CDR2 SVGAGI (reference sequence). CDR3 nucleotides: TGTGCCAGCAGTTACTCGACGGGTTACAAAAACATTCAGTACTTC. It specifies CASSYSTGYKNIQYF.

About this clonotype: A read error may explain this, as a much larger clone is one base away. The chain joins TRBV27 to TRBJ1-2; possible D gene TRBD1, 6 bases. The CDR3 sequence is 14 residues long. Germline CDR1 reads MNHEY; CDR2 reads SMNVEV (reference sequence). V lost 5 bases and J lost 8, with 18 bases in between. The CDR3 loop is CASSETGQNQGYTF. CDR3 in DNA: TGTGCCAGCAGTGAGACGGGACAAAATCAAGGCTACACCTTC.

This clonotype has a count of ten or more. The chain uses TRBV12-3 or TRBV12-4 and TRBJ1-4, with D perhaps TRBD1 (5 bases). The CDR3 totals 14 residues. Between the trimmed V and J ends, which lost 1 base and 6 bases, there was a span of 9 bases. This chain's CDR3 is CASSLGEGDEKLFF. The CDR3 region has the DNA TGTGCCAGCAGTTTAGGGGAAGGGGATGAAAAACTGTTTTTT.

Ten or more counts support this clonotype. The genes are TRBV19 and TRBJ2-5; D tentatively fits TRBD1 or TRBD2 (5 bases each). Germline CDR1 is LNHDA and CDR2 is SQIVND (reference sequence). V gave up 3 bases and J gave up 5 bases, with 16 bases separating them. The CDR3 covers 15 residues. This CDR3 reads CASSMRTPPGETQYF. The CDR3 bases are TGTGCCAGTAGTATGAGGACACCTCCGGGGGAGACCCAGTACTTC.

The chain carries TRBV28 and TRBJ2-5; 7 nucleotides agree with TRBD1. The CDR3 has 15 amino acids. V dropped 5 bases and J dropped 1; count of bases not matched to a gene: 7. Per the germline V gene, CDR1 is MDHEN and CDR2 is SYDVKM. The CDR3 DNA reads as TGTGCCAGCAGTCGAATTAACAGGGGCCAAGAGACCCAGTACTTC. It codes for CASSRINRGQETQYF.